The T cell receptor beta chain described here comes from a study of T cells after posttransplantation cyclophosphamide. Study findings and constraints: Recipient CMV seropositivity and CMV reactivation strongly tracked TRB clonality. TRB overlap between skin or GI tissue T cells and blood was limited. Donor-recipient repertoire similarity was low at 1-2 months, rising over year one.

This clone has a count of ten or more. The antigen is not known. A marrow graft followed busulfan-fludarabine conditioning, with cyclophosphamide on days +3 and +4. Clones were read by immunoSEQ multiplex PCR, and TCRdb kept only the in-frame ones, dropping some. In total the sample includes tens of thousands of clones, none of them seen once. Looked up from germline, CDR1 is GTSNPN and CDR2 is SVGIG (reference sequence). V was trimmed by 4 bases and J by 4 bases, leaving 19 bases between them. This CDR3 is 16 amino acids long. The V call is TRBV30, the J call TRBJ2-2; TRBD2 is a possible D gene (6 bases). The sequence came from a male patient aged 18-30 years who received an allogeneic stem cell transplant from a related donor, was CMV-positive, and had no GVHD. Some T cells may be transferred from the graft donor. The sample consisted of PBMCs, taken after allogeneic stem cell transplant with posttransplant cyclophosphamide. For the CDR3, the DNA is TGTGCCTGGATTAGGAGGGCCCCGACCCTCACCGGGGAGCTGTTTTTT. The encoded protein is CAWIRRAPTLTGELFF.